Listed below are T cell receptor beta chains from one sample, sequenced in a study of cytomegalovirus exposure and HLA in healthy donors. Only in-frame clones appear in the TCRdb table, and some are missing; sequencing was by immunoSEQ multiplex PCR. The table has some 120,000 clones, 70% to 85% seen once. Input material: PBMCs. These receptors were obtained from a woman aged 40-49 years in good health and CMV-seropositive. Both conserved end residues are trimmed from each CDR3.

TRBV19 | ASGDLAGGWDTQY
TRBV27 | ASSFTGGSEQF
TRBV27 | ASRLAGTLTNEQF
TRBV2 | ASSDRVQPQH
TRBV5-1 | ASSPEGAGGVGGELF
TRBV9 | ASSVGLVTADTQY
TRBV6-1 | ASSEIQGRETQY
TRBV2 | ASSRGEVAYEQY
TRBV11-2 | ASSLGSRGDYEQY
TRBV6-1 | ASKVAGLLETQY
TRBV5-4 | ASSRERTGELF